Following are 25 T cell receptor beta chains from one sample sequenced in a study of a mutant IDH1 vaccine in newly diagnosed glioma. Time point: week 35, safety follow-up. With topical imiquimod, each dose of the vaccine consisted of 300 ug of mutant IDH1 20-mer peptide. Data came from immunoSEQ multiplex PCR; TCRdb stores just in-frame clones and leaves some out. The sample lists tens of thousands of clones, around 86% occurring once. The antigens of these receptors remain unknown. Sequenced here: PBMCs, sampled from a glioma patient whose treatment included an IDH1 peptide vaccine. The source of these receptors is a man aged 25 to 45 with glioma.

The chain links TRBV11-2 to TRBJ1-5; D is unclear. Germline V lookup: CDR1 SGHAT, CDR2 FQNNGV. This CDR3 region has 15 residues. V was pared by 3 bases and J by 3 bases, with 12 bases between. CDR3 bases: TGTGCCAGCAGCTTCACAGTAGGGATCAATCAGCCCCAGCATTTT. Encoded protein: CASSFTVGINQPQHF.

CDR3 loop: CASSRTSGTYEQYF. CDR3 nucleotides: TGTGCCAGCAGTAGGACTAGCGGAACCTACGAGCAGTACTTC. The chain carries TRBV28 and TRBJ2-7; 10 nucleotides match TRBD2. Germline loops: CDR1 MDHEN, CDR2 SYDVKM. The CDR3 runs to 14 residues. V shed 5 bases, J shed 2 bases, and the junction held 3 bases outside the gene matches.

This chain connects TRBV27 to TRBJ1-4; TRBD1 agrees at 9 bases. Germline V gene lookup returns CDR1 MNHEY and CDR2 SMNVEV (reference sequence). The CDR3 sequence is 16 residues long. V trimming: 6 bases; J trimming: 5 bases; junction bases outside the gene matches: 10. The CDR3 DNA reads TGTGCCAGCAGCGATCCGCCAGGGACAGGGAATGAAAAACTGTTTTTT. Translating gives CASSDPPGTGNEKLFF. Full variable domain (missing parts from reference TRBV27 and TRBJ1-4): EAQVTQNPRYLITVTGKKLTVTCSQNMNHEYMSWYRQDPGLGLRQIYYSMNVEVTDKGDVPEGYKVSRKEKRNFPLILESPSPNQTSLYFCASSDPPGTGNEKLFFGSGTQLSVL.

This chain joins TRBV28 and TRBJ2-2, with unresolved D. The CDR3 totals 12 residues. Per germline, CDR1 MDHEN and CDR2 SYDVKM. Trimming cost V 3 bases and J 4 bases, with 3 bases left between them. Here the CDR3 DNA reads TGTGCCAGCAGTTTGGGCACCGGGGAGCTGTTTTTT. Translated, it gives CASSLGTGELFF.

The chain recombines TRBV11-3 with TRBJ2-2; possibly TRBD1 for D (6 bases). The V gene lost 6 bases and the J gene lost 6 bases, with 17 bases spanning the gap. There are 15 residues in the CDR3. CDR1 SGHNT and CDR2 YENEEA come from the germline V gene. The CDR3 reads CASSPGTFSPGELFF. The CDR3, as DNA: TGTGCCAGCAGTCCCGGGACATTTTCTCCCGGGGAGCTGTTTTTT.

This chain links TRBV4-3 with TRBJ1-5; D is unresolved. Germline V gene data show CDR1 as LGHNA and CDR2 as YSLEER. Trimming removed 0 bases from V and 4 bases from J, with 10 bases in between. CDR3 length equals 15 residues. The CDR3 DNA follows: TGCGCCAGCAGCCAAGATCCCGGAAGGAATCAGCCCCAGCATTTT. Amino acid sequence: CASSQDPGRNQPQHF.

The CDR3 region is CASSPRGRPYEQYF. The CDR3 region has the DNA TGTGCCAGCAGTCCCCGTGGTAGGCCCTACGAGCAGTACTTC. V gene TRBV6-9 combines with J gene TRBJ2-7; D unclear. Germline assignment: CDR1 MNHGY and CDR2 SVAAGI. Trimming took 5 bases from V and 2 from J, leaving 13 bases between them. CDR3 length: 14 residues.

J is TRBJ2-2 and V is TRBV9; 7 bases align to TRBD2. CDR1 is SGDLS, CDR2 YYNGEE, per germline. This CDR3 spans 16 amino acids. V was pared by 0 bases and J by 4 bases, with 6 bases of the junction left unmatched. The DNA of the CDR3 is TGTGCCAGCAGCGTAGGATCGGGAGGCGGCACCGGGGAGCTGTTTTTT. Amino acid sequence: CASSVGSGGGTGELFF.

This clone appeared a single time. The CDR3 coding sequence is TGTGCCATCAGTGAGTGGAGGGAGAGCTCTGGAAACACCATATATTTT. Its protein product is CAISEWRESSGNTIYF. The J gene is TRBJ1-3, the V gene TRBV10-3; D unclear. The length of the CDR3 is 16 residues. Germline V CDR1 and CDR2: ENHRY, SYGVKD. Trimming shortened V by 1 base and J by 0 bases, and 10 bases separated the two germline ends.

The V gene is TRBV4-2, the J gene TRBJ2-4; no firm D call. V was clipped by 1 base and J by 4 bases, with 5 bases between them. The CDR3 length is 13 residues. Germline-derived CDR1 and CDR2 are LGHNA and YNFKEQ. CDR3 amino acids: CASSQAGKNIQYF. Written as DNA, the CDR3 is TGTGCCAGCAGCCAAGCTGGGAAAAACATTCAGTACTTC.

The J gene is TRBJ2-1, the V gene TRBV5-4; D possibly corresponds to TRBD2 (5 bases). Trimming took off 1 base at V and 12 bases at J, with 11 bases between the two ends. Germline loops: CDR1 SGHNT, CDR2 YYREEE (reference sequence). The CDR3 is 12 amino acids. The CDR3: CASSLKAERQFF. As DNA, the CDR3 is TGTGCCAGCAGCTTGAAAGCGGAGCGGCAGTTCTTC.

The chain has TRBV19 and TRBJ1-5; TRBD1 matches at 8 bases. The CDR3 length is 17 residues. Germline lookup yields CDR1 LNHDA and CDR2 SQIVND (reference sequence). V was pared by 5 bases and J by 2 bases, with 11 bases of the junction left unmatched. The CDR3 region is CASSARAGGGGNQPQHF. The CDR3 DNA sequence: TGTGCCAGTAGTGCCCGGGCAGGGGGCGGGGGCAATCAGCCCCAGCATTTT.

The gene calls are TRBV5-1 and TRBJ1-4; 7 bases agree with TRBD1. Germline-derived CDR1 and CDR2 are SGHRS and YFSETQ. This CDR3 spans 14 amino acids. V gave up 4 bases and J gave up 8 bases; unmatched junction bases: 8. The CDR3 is CASSEFQGGEKLFF. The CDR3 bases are TGCGCCAGCAGCGAGTTTCAGGGGGGCGAAAAACTGTTTTTT.

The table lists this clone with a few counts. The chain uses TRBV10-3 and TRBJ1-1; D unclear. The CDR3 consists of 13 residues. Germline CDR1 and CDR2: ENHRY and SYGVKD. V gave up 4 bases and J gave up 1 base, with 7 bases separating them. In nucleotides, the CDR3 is TGTGCCATCAGTGGGGAAGAGAACACTGAAGCTTTCTTT. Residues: CAISGEENTEAFF.

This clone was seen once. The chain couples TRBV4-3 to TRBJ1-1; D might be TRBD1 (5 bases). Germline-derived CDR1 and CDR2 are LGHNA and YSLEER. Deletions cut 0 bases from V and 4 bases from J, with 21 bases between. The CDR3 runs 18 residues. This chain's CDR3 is CASSQDGGKAGPGTEAFF. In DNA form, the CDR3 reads TGCGCCAGCAGCCAAGATGGGGGAAAAGCGGGCCCGGGCACTGAAGCTTTCTTT.

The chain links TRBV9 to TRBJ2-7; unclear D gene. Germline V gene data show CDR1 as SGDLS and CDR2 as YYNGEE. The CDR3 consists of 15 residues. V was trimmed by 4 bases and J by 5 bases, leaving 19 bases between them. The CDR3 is CASSPQPSPTHEQYF. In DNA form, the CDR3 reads TGTGCCAGCAGCCCTCAGCCTTCTCCTACGCACGAGCAGTACTTC.

CDR3 nucleotide sequence: TGTGCCAGCAGTTACGATCGACGGATGAACACTGAAGCTTTCTTT. Its protein is CASSYDRRMNTEAFF. The chain links TRBV6-5 to TRBJ1-1; D uncertain. Germline V gene sequence: CDR1 MNHEY, CDR2 SVGAGI. CDR3 length: 15 amino acids. V was clipped by 2 bases and J by 0 bases, with 10 bases between them.

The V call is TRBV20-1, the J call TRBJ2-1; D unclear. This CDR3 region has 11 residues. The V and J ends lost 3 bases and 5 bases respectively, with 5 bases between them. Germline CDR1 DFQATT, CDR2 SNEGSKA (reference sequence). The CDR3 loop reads CSASFDNEQFF. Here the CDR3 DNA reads TGCAGTGCTAGTTTCGACAATGAGCAGTTCTTC.

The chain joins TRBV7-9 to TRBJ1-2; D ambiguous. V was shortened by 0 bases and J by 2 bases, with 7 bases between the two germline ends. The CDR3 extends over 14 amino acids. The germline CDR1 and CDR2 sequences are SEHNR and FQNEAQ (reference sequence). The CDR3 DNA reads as TGTGCCAGCAGCTTAGCGGCGGGGAACTATGGCTACACCTTC. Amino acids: CASSLAAGNYGYTF.

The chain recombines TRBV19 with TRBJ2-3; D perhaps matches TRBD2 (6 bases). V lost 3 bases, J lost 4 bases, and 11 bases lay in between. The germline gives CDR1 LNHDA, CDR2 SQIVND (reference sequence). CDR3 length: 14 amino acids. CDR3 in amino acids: CASSIPGVADTQYF. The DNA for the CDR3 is TGTGCCAGTAGTATTCCGGGGGTGGCAGATACGCAGTATTTT.

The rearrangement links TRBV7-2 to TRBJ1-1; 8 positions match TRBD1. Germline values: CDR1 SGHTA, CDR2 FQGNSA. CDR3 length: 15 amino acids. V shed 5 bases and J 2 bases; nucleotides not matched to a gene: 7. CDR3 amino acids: CASSVETGENTEAFF. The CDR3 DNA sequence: TGTGCCAGCAGCGTAGAGACAGGGGAAAACACTGAAGCTTTCTTT. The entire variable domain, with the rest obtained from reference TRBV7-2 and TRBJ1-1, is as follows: GAGVSQSPSNKVTEKGKDVELRCDPISGHTALYWYRQSLGQGLEFLIYFQGNSAPDKSGLPSDRFSAERTGGSVSTLTIQRTQQEDSAVYLCASSVETGENTEAFFGQGTRLTVV.

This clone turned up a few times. The CDR3 DNA is TGTGCCAGCAGTTTATCCACCGGGGCACCTGAAGCTTTCTTT. This gives the protein CASSLSTGAPEAFF. The rearrangement joins TRBV28 to TRBJ1-1, with D possibly being TRBD1 (5 bases). V was shortened by 1 base and J by 6 bases, with 12 bases between the two germline ends. From germline, CDR1 is MDHEN and CDR2 SYDVKM. CDR3 length: 14 residues.

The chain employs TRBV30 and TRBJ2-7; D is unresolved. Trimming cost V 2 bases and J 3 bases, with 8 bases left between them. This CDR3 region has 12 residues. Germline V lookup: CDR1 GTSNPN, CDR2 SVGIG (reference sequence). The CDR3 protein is CAWSPGGYEQYF. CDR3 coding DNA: TGTGCCTGGAGTCCAGGCGGCTACGAGCAGTACTTC.

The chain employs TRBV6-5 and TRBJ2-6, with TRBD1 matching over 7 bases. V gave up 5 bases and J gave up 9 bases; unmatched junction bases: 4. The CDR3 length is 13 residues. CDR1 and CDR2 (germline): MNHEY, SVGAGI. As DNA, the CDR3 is TGTGCCAGCAGTCGACAGGGTGTCAACGTCCTGACTTTC. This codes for CASSRQGVNVLTF.

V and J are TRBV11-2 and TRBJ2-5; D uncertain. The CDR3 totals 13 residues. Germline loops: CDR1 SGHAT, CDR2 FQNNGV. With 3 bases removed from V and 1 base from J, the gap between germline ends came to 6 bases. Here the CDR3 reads CASSFNSQETQYF. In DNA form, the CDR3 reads TGTGCCAGCAGCTTCAACAGCCAAGAGACCCAGTACTTC.